Given below is one T cell receptor beta chain in context. This clone was seen only once. The antigen this receptor binds is unknown. Base qualities are missing; no much larger clone stands one base away. These data belong to a study of blood T cell repertoires in COVID-19 (dated by TCRdb to between 2020 and 2021). About the full investigation: The collaborator samples originated in the United States, Italy and Spain and spanned the acute and convalescent phases of COVID-19. The prospective study material was composed of cDNA or gDNA derived from T cells, B-cell-depleted T cells, or PBMCs. The repertoires were made available in a free public database intended to serve as a resource for research on the immune response to SARS-CoV-2. Where HLA class I and class II types were available, the types were taken from metadata supplied by the sample provider, not from assay-based typing. Deeply sampled blood TCRbeta repertoires from subjects exposed to, actively infected with, or recovered from COVID-19 were included in the dataset. The samples were drawn from the first 160 participants of the ongoing ImmuneRACE study and from 1,254 subjects provided by 6 global collaborators. A de-identified subject ID, COVID-19 status, age in years and sex were almost always included in the sample metadata.

The immunoSEQ Assay, a bias-controlled multiplex PCR, was used to amplify TCRbeta CDR3 regions from genomic DNA. The paper's data handling went like this. The number of nucleated cells in each sample was estimated from the amplification of reference gene primers within the assay. To quantify the absolute abundance of each unique TCRbeta CDR3 rearrangement, sequence reads were collapsed and filtered. Productive Simpson clonality was computed per sample as the square root of Simpson's diversity index over productive rearrangements. TCRdb carries this immuneACCESS record with in-frame sequences only. Its versions omit some clonotypes, under half of them owing to an unresolved V gene in the studies checked, with the rest unexplained. V and J calls and clone size are copied from that table; D and trimming were computed from the DNA. Counted in this sample were around 140,000 clones; approximately 89% of them appeared once. The top ten hold 10% to 13% of the sample.

Study-level results and caveats: Clinical and demographic metadata were provided uncurated, with the amount varying by source and participant.

As encoded in the germline V gene, CDR1 is MNHNS while CDR2 is SASEGT. The CDR3 holds 15 amino acids from the cysteine to the phenylalanine. Only CDR3 DNA is held: 45 bases, read in frame from base 1. V gives up 2 bases and J gives up 4 bases, and the segment between their germline ends measures 14 bases. Collaborating institutions collected whole blood in K2EDTA tubes following their own protocols. For TCRbeta analysis, collaborators shipped samples as frozen whole blood, isolated PBMCs, or DNA extracted from either of those sample types. Sequences were obtained from peripheral blood. Recombination joined TRBV6-1 with TRBJ1-1; tentative D gene TRBD1, with 5 bases matching. The TCR sequence derives from a man aged 55 to 70 with active or convalescent COVID-19. The CDR3 loop reads CASSENWGGATEAFF. The DNA reads TGTGCCAGCAGTGAAAATTGGGGGGGTGCCACTGAAGCTTTCTTT.